This passage covers 8 T cell receptor beta chains from one sample sequenced in a study of cytomegalovirus exposure and HLA in healthy donors. It was with 60 Vbeta and 13 Jbeta primers that the PCR ran. Sequencing was performed with immunoSEQ multiplex PCR; in TCRdb, only in-frame clones are kept and a portion is missing. Of roughly 100,000 clones in the sample, about 70% were seen once. Input material: PBMCs. The receptor set was obtained from a man aged 25-45 years in good health and CMV-seronegative.

The V call is TRBV4-3, the J call TRBJ2-3; 9 bases line up with TRBD2. The CDR3 extends over 17 amino acids. V was clipped by 0 bases and J by 3 bases; unmatched bases: 7. Germline lookup yields CDR1 LGHNA and CDR2 YSLEER. CDR3 in DNA: TGCGCCAGCAGCCAAGACCTCGGGCTAGCGGGAACAGATACGCAGTATTTT. It is translated as CASSQDLGLAGTDTQYF.

This chain connects TRBV28 to TRBJ1-4, with 9 bases matching TRBD1. The J segment lost 5 bases and the V segment lost 5 bases, leaving 15 bases of the junction unmatched. In germline, CDR1 is MDHEN, CDR2 SYDVKM. CDR3 length: 18 amino acids. The DNA for the CDR3 is TGTGCCAGCAGTCCAATTACAGGGGGCGCGGGAGGAAATGAAAAACTGTTTTTT. Encoded protein: CASSPITGGAGGNEKLFF.

V and J are TRBV7-2 and TRBJ1-2; D is possibly TRBD1 (5 bases). Germline CDR1 and CDR2: SGHTA and FQGNSA. The CDR3 contains 14 residues. The germline V and J ends were trimmed by 8 bases and 3 bases, with 16 bases remaining between them. The CDR3 spells CASGGRGGDYGYTF. CDR3 DNA: TGTGCCAGCGGTGGTAGGGGCGGGGACTATGGCTACACCTTC.

The chain has TRBV28 and TRBJ1-3; 11 bases line up with TRBD1. CDR1 is MDHEN and CDR2 is SYDVKM in the germline V gene. The V gene end was trimmed by 10 bases and the J gene end by 0 bases; junction bases not matched to a gene: 17. The CDR3 is 19 amino acids. This CDR3 reads CATYSLGTGGSPSGNTIYF. CDR3 nucleotide sequence: TGTGCCACTTACTCCCTGGGGACAGGGGGGTCCCCCTCTGGAAACACCATATATTTT.

V and J are TRBV18 and TRBJ2-5, with D unresolved. Trimming removed 2 bases from V and 5 bases from J, with 6 bases in between. Germline CDR1 and CDR2: KGHSH and LQKENI. The CDR3 runs 12 residues. CDR3 sequence reads: CASSPTEETQYF. In DNA form, the CDR3 reads TGTGCCAGCTCACCAACAGAGGAGACCCAGTACTTC.

V usage is TRBV28 and J usage is TRBJ2-1; 8 bases align to TRBD1. V lost 1 base and J lost 4; bases outside the gene matches: 6. Germline assignment: CDR1 MDHEN and CDR2 SYDVKM. The CDR3 is 16 residues long. CDR3 sequence: CASSLFGQGNYNEQFF. For the CDR3, the DNA is TGTGCCAGCAGTTTATTTGGACAGGGTAATTACAATGAGCAGTTCTTC.

The chain links TRBV7-9 to TRBJ1-2, with TRBD1 matching 9 bases. CDR1 and CDR2 (germline): SEHNR, FQNEAQ (reference sequence). The CDR3 is made up of 13 amino acids. V gave up 1 base and J gave up 6 bases; unmatched junction bases: 0. CDR3 region: CASSLGTGDGYTF. CDR3 sequence (DNA): TGTGCCAGCAGCTTAGGGACAGGGGATGGCTACACCTTC.

The CDR3 bases are TGTGCCAGCAGTCCGCCGAGGCAGAGAGTGAACACTGAAGCTTTCTTT. Translating it yields CASSPPRQRVNTEAFF. This rearrangement joins TRBV27 to TRBJ1-1; no clear D. V lost 5 bases, J lost 0 bases, and 16 bases lay in between. The germline V gene has CDR1 MNHEY and CDR2 SMNVEV (reference sequence). The CDR3 sequence is 16 residues long.